A selection of T cell receptor beta chains follows, all from one sample in a study of radiation and T cells in renal cell carcinoma. The data were produced by immunoSEQ multiplex PCR, yet TCRdb's version contains in-frame clones alone and is incomplete. The sample records 70,000 to 95,000 clones, 82% being singletons. Sequences were derived from blood, sampled from a patient whose treatment included radiotherapy and nephrectomy. These receptors were obtained from a man aged 55 to 70 with renal cell carcinoma. The CDR3 runs from the conserved cysteine through the conserved F or W. Each record gives: D gene, clone size, V gene, J gene, CDR3 protein, CDR3 DNA. The D gene is left open where the match is weak. Not every row has a clone size; where given, it reads once, few, many or a size class.

D: TRBD1
size: .
V: TRBV19
J: TRBJ1-3
CDR3: CASSPGTGTGNTIYF
DNA: TGTGCCAGTAGTCCTGGGACAGGGACTGGAAACACCATATATTTT

D: .
size: .
V: TRBV6-4
J: TRBJ1-1
CDR3: CASSEARGTEAFF
DNA: TGTGCCAGCAGTGAGGCCAGGGGAACTGAAGCTTTCTTT

D: TRBD1
size: .
V: TRBV13
J: TRBJ1-4
CDR3: CASSIDRGLNEKLFF
DNA: TGTGCCAGCAGCATCGACAGGGGGCTGAATGAAAAACTGTTTTTT

D: .
size: .
V: TRBV28
J: TRBJ1-2
CDR3: CASSPLEGRTYYGYTF
DNA: TGTGCCAGCAGCCCCCTAGAGGGACGCACCTACTATGGCTACACCTTC

D: .
size: .
V: TRBV6-1
J: TRBJ2-5
CDR3: CASSEASWGVGGTQETQYF
DNA: TGTGCCAGCAGTGAAGCGAGTTGGGGGGTGGGCGGTACTCAAGAGACCCAGTACTTC

D: TRBD1
size: .
V: TRBV5-1
J: TRBJ2-7
CDR3: CASSEDRGFEQYF
DNA: TGCGCCAGCAGCGAGGACAGGGGGTTTGAGCAGTACTTC

D: .
size: .
V: TRBV5-6
J: TRBJ1-5
CDR3: CASSLQGSGPQHF
DNA: TGTGCCAGCAGCTTGCAGGGGTCCGGGCCCCAGCATTTT

D: .
size: once
V: TRBV2
J: TRBJ2-7
CDR3: CASNAGTYEQYF
DNA: TGTGCCAGCAACGCAGGAACCTACGAGCAGTACTTC

D: .
size: .
V: TRBV5-1
J: TRBJ2-4
CDR3: CASSSSSNREGIQYF
DNA: TGCGCCAGCAGCTCTTCGAGCAACAGGGAGGGCATTCAGTACTTC

D: TRBD1
size: .
V: TRBV5-1
J: TRBJ2-5
CDR3: CASRGDRGGEETQYF
DNA: TGCGCCAGCAGAGGGGACAGGGGAGGGGAAGAGACCCAGTACTTC

D: .
size: .
V: TRBV4-2
J: TRBJ1-5
CDR3: CASSQEGRGRDNQPQHF
DNA: TGTGCCAGCAGCCAAGAAGGACGTGGCCGGGACAATCAGCCCCAGCATTTT

D: .
size: .
V: TRBV11-3
J: TRBJ2-2
CDR3: CASAQEENTGELFF
DNA: TGTGCCAGCGCTCAGGAGGAGAACACCGGGGAGCTGTTTTTT

D: .
size: .
V: TRBV30
J: TRBJ2-3
CDR3: CAWSVSQGSTDTQYF
DNA: TGTGCCTGGAGTGTATCCCAGGGTAGCACAGATACGCAGTATTTT

D: TRBD2
size: .
V: TRBV28
J: TRBJ2-7
CDR3: CASSSAGLAGGRINEQYF
DNA: TGTGCCAGCAGTTCGGCCGGGCTAGCGGGAGGACGGATCAACGAGCAGTACTTC

D: .
size: .
V: TRBV7-9
J: TRBJ1-1
CDR3: CASRMDASTEAFF
DNA: TGTGCCAGCAGGATGGACGCTTCCACTGAAGCTTTCTTT

D: .
size: once
V: TRBV19
J: TRBJ2-7
CDR3: CARGEQYF
DNA: TGTGCCAGGGGCGAGCAGTACTTC

D: .
size: few
V: TRBV5-1
J: TRBJ1-5
CDR3: CASSLLVGSQPQHF
DNA: TGCGCCAGCAGCTTGTTGGTAGGGTCTCAGCCCCAGCATTTT

D: .
size: .
V: TRBV5-1
J: TRBJ2-2
CDR3: CASSAGGELFF
DNA: TGCGCCAGCAGCGCAGGCGGGGAGCTGTTTTTT

D: .
size: few
V: TRBV11-1
J: TRBJ2-7
CDR3: CASSPRDLGPYEQYF
DNA: TGTGCCAGCAGCCCGCGGGACCTAGGGCCATACGAGCAGTACTTC

D: .
size: .
V: TRBV28
J: TRBJ1-1
CDR3: CASGDNDRHDTEAFF
DNA: TGTGCCAGTGGCGACAACGACAGACATGATACTGAAGCTTTCTTT

D: .
size: .
V: TRBV10-1
J: TRBJ2-7
CDR3: CASKSGGRPYEQYF
DNA: TGCGCCAGCAAGTCCGGGGGTCGTCCCTACGAGCAGTACTTC

D: .
size: .
V: TRBV5-5
J: TRBJ1-2
CDR3: CASSRDNYGYTF
DNA: TGTGCCAGCAGCCGGGACAACTATGGCTACACCTTC